Sequencing of this T cell receptor (beta chain) was carried out in a study of T-cell memory formation after mild COVID-19. TCRdb re-analysed the 5' RACE reads in MiXCR, keeping a single row per CDR3 protein. Of 300,000 or so distinct CDR3 sequences in the sample, about 17% were seen once. CDR3 length: 15 amino acids. The V gene end was trimmed by 4 bases and the J gene end by 4 bases; junction bases not matched to a gene: 7. CDR1 is SGHRS and CDR2 is YFSETQ in the germline V gene. This clonotype has more than one count but fewer than ten. Its antigen is as yet unknown. The study's findings and limits: Cross-reactive memory apparently joined, as some responding clones appeared in pre-infection memory.

Sequencing used PBMCs or a T cell subset sorted from them (not recorded which). J is TRBJ2-2 and V is TRBV5-1, with 7 bases identical to TRBD1. This TCR was sampled from a young man who had mild COVID-19 (a few samples of this study predate the infection). Cell type and time point are not known. CDR3 sequence reads: CASSPDRMSTGELFF. In nucleotides, the CDR3 is TGCGCCAGCAGCCCGGACAGGATGAGCACCGGGGAGCTGTTTTTT.